The rows below give T cell receptor beta chains drawn from one sample of a study of T-cell reconstitution after alpha-beta-depleted transplantation in children. TCRdb reprocessed the PCR reads with MiXCR, giving one entry per CDR3 protein. The sample contains approximately 980,000 distinct CDR3 sequences, about 29% of which appear only once. Sequencing used PBMCs, mostly from graft donor cells, obtained 360 days after TCRalphabeta/CD19-depleted stem cell transplant. These receptors originate from a boy in the first two years of life who had a stem cell transplant for SCID, so the T cells may come from the graft donor. Each CDR3 is given with its conserved first and last residue. D genes are given only for firm matches. Clone sizes are given selectively: once, few, many, or a class where the clone is expanded.

size	J	V	D	DNA	CDR3
.	TRBJ2-7	TRBV11-2	.	TGTGCCAGCAGCTTAGTTCCCTCGGCAGACTACGAGCAGTACTTC	CASSLVPSADYEQYF
.	TRBJ2-5	TRBV10-2	.	TGCGCCAGCAGTGGGGACTGGGCGCAGACCCAGTACTTC	CASSGDWAQTQYF
.	TRBJ1-4	TRBV7-8	TRBD1	TGTGCCAGCAGCTTCAACGACAGGGGTCGAAAACTGTTTTTT	CASSFNDRGRKLFF
few	TRBJ2-3	TRBV10-3	TRBD2	TGTGCCGGAGCGGGGTACACAGATACGCAGTATTTT	CAGAGYTDTQYF
.	TRBJ2-5	TRBV4-1	.	TGCGCCAGCAGCCAAGTAGGGAGTTCGGAGACCCAGTACTTC	CASSQVGSSETQYF
.	TRBJ2-7	TRBV10-3	TRBD2	TGTGCCATCAGTGAAGGGGAGACTAGCGGGAGTTACGAGCAGTACTTC	CAISEGETSGSYEQYF
few	TRBJ2-3	TRBV7-2	.	TGTGCCAGCAGCTTAGTGCTTTCGCCCCGAGGCGATACGCAGTATTTT	CASSLVLSPRGDTQYF
.	TRBJ1-1	TRBV6-2/TRBV6-3	.	TGTGCCAGCAGTCCCTGGACTGGACGGGAGGAGAACACTGAAGCTTTCTTT	CASSPWTGREENTEAFF
few	TRBJ1-2	TRBV12-3/TRBV12-4	TRBD1	TGTGCCAGCAGTTTTTACCCAGGGGGCGCGGATGGCTACACCTTC	CASSFYPGGADGYTF
.	TRBJ2-5	TRBV5-1	.	TGCGCCAGCATGTCGCAGGCCCAAGAGACCCAGTACTTC	CASMSQAQETQYF
many	TRBJ2-1	TRBV5-1	.	TGCGCCAGCAGCTTTGGGGCCCTACAGGTAAACAATGAGCAGTTCTTC	CASSFGALQVNNEQFF
.	TRBJ1-3	TRBV5-1	.	TGCGCCAGCAGGGACCGAAACACCATATATTTT	CASRDRNTIYF
few	TRBJ2-7	TRBV7-9	.	TGTGCCAGCAGCTTAGCGTTGGACGGGATCTCCTACGAGCAGTACTTC	CASSLALDGISYEQYF
few	TRBJ1-1	TRBV7-6	.	TGTGCCAGCAGCTTAAGGGTGGCAGGGCGGGAGAACACTGAAGCTTTCTTT	CASSLRVAGRENTEAFF
.	TRBJ2-4	TRBV12-3/TRBV12-4	TRBD2	TGTGCCAGCAGCTCGGGGGGAAGGGGCAAAAACATTCAGTACTTC	CASSSGGRGKNIQYF
.	TRBJ2-7	TRBV27	.	TGTGCCAGTGCCAAGACAGGGAGGGGGTACGAGCAGTACTTC	CASAKTGRGYEQYF
few	TRBJ2-7	TRBV20-1	.	TGCAGTGCTAGAGATGTAGTGGGCCAGTACTACGAGCAGTACTTC	CSARDVVGQYYEQYF
many	TRBJ2-7	TRBV7-6	.	TGTGCCAGCAGCTTAGGGGAGACCTACGAGCAGTACTTC	CASSLGETYEQYF
few	TRBJ2-5	TRBV20-1	.	TGCAGCATGGAGGGGCGGAAGCTATCACAAGAGACCCAGTACTTC	CSMEGRKLSQETQYF
few	TRBJ2-3	TRBV7-8	.	TGTGCCAGCAGCTTAGGGGATCTTTCTACGCAGTATTTT	CASSLGDLSTQYF
few	TRBJ2-4	TRBV9	.	TGTGCCAGCAGCGAAGGGACCTCCAAAAACATTCAGTACTTC	CASSEGTSKNIQYF
.	TRBJ2-5	TRBV3-1	TRBD2	TGTGCCAGCAGCCACAGCGGGGGGAAGTTTGAGACCCAGTACTTC	CASSHSGGKFETQYF
few	TRBJ2-7	TRBV6-1	TRBD2	TGTGCCAGCAAACTAGCGGGTTCCTACGAGCAGTACTTC	CASKLAGSYEQYF
few	TRBJ1-1	TRBV20-1	TRBD1	TGCAGTTCCATCCCCGGGACAGCGAGATCTGAAGCTTTCTTT	CSSIPGTARSEAFF
.	TRBJ2-1	TRBV20-1	TRBD2	TGCAGTGCTTTATACCGGGCCCTAGCGGGCAATGAGCAGTTCTTC	CSALYRALAGNEQFF
few	TRBJ2-1	TRBV5-1	TRBD1	TGCGCCAGCAGATCCGACCCGGGACAGACTTACAATGAGCAGTTCTTC	CASRSDPGQTYNEQFF
.	TRBJ2-3	TRBV4-3	.	TGCGCCAGCGGCCAGGTGGCCACAGATACGCAGTATTTT	CASGQVATDTQYF
few	TRBJ1-2	TRBV2	.	TGTGCCAGCAGCCTGGAGGGGTTCCCCTATGGCTACACCTTC	CASSLEGFPYGYTF
once	TRBJ2-2	TRBV5-5	.	TGTGCCAGCAGCCAGAGAGGAGATGTGGTCGGGGAGCTGTTTTTT	CASSQRGDVVGELFF
.	TRBJ2-1	TRBV20-1	TRBD2	TGCAGTGCTAGAGGTCCAGCGGGGGGCTCCTACAATGAGCAGTTCTTC	CSARGPAGGSYNEQFF
.	TRBJ2-5	TRBV18	.	TGTGCCAGCTCACCCCGAGCCTTAGAGACCCAGTACTTC	CASSPRALETQYF
few	TRBJ2-3	TRBV4-3	TRBD2	TGCGCCAGCAGCCAAGATAGACTAGCGGTCACAGATACGCAGTATTTT	CASSQDRLAVTDTQYF
few	TRBJ2-2	TRBV3-1	TRBD2	TGTGCCAGCAGCCAAGATCCTAGCGGGGGGAGCACCACCGGGGAGCTGTTTTTT	CASSQDPSGGSTTGELFF
few	TRBJ2-1	TRBV6-5	.	TGTGCCAGCAGTTACTCTTCAGCGCGAAGTAATGAGCAGTTCTTC	CASSYSSARSNEQFF
.	TRBJ1-2	TRBV18	.	TGTGCCAGCTCACCCCAGTGCTACTATGGCTACACCTTC	CASSPQCYYGYTF
.	TRBJ1-5	TRBV20-1	.	TGCAGTGCTAGAGTAACCCATAATCAGCCCCAGCATTTT	CSARVTHNQPQHF
.	TRBJ1-2	TRBV2	.	TGTGCCAGCAACCCGAACCTTAACTATGGCTACACCTTC	CASNPNLNYGYTF
few	TRBJ2-2	TRBV7-2	.	TGTGCCAGCAGCCCGGACTTAAACACCGGGGAGCTGTTTTTT	CASSPDLNTGELFF
.	TRBJ1-5	TRBV7-8	TRBD1	TGTGCCAGCAGCCCAAAGGACAGGGGATACAATGAGCCCCAGCATTTT	CASSPKDRGYNEPQHF
few	TRBJ1-5	TRBV9	.	TGTGCCAGCAGCGTAGATTCCGGCGGGCAGCCCCAGCATTTT	CASSVDSGGQPQHF
.	TRBJ2-3	TRBV6-1	TRBD2	TGTGCCAGCAGCCTGCTGGGACTAGCGGGGACAGATACGCAGTATTTT	CASSLLGLAGTDTQYF
few	TRBJ1-5	TRBV7-9	.	TGTGCCAGCAGCTTATCGTTATCCCTAGGGAGCAATCAGCCCCAGCATTTT	CASSLSLSLGSNQPQHF
.	TRBJ2-3	TRBV20-1	TRBD1	TGCAGTGCAAGGACAGGGAAGGGGGGTACAGATACGCAGTATTTT	CSARTGKGGTDTQYF
few	TRBJ2-3	TRBV2	TRBD2	TGTGCCAGCAGTGGTCTAGCGGGGGGAACTCCGCCTAGCACAGATACGCAGTATTTT	CASSGLAGGTPPSTDTQYF
few	TRBJ1-5	TRBV15	.	TGTGCCACCAGCAGAGATTTTGGGGGTAGGGGTAGCAATCAGCCCCAGCATTTT	CATSRDFGGRGSNQPQHF
.	TRBJ2-7	TRBV2	.	TGTGCCATGCGGGACCGATTTACCTACGAGCAGTACTTC	CAMRDRFTYEQYF
few	TRBJ2-1	TRBV11-3	.	TGTGCCAGCAGCTTAGAAGGGTTAGCCTACAATGAGCAGTTCTTC	CASSLEGLAYNEQFF
.	TRBJ1-1	TRBV5-1	TRBD1	TGCGCCAGCAGCCCGGGACAGCTAAGACTTATGAACACTGAAGCTTTCTTT	CASSPGQLRLMNTEAFF
few	TRBJ1-2	TRBV29-1	.	TGCAGCGTGCCCTCCGGGGTTCGCTACACCTTC	CSVPSGVRYTF
.	TRBJ1-1	TRBV5-1	.	TGCGCCAGCAGCCCAGTTGGGGGAACTGAAGCTTTCTTT	CASSPVGGTEAFF
few	TRBJ2-3	TRBV24-1	TRBD1	TGTGCCTACCTGGGGGCCAGGGGGCGATGCACAGATACGCAGTATTTT	CAYLGARGRCTDTQYF
.	TRBJ2-1	TRBV12-3/TRBV12-4	TRBD2	TGTGCCAGCAAGGACCAAGCGGGGGCCTCCTACAATGAGCAGTTCTTC	CASKDQAGASYNEQFF
.	TRBJ2-5	TRBV27	.	TGTGCCAGCAGTAAAGAGTACCCAAGGAGTCAAGAGACCCAGTACTTC	CASSKEYPRSQETQYF
few	TRBJ2-4	TRBV5-6	TRBD1	TGTGCCAGCAGCTTACCCGGGGGACAGGGGTCCAAAAACATTCAGTACTTC	CASSLPGGQGSKNIQYF
.	TRBJ2-3	TRBV5-1	.	TGCGCCAGCAGCTCATCCCGCATGGGCACAGATACGCAGTATTTT	CASSSSRMGTDTQYF